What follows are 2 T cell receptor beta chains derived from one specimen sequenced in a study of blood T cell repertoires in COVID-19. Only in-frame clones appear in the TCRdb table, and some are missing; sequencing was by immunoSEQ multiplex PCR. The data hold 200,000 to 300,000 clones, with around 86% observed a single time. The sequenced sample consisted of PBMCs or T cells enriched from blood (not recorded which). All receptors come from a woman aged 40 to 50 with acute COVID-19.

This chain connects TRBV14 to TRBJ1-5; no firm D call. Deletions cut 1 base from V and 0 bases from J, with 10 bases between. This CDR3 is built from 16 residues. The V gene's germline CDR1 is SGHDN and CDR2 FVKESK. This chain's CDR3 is CASSQVGAHSNQPQHF. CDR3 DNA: TGTGCCAGCAGCCAAGTGGGAGCCCATAGCAATCAGCCCCAGCATTTT.

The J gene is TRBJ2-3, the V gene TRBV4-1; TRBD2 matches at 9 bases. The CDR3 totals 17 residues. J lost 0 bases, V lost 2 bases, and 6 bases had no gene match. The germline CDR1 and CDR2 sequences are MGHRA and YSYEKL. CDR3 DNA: TGCGCCAGCAGCCAACTAGCGGGGAGAATTAGCACAGATACGCAGTATTTT. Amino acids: CASSQLAGRISTDTQYF.